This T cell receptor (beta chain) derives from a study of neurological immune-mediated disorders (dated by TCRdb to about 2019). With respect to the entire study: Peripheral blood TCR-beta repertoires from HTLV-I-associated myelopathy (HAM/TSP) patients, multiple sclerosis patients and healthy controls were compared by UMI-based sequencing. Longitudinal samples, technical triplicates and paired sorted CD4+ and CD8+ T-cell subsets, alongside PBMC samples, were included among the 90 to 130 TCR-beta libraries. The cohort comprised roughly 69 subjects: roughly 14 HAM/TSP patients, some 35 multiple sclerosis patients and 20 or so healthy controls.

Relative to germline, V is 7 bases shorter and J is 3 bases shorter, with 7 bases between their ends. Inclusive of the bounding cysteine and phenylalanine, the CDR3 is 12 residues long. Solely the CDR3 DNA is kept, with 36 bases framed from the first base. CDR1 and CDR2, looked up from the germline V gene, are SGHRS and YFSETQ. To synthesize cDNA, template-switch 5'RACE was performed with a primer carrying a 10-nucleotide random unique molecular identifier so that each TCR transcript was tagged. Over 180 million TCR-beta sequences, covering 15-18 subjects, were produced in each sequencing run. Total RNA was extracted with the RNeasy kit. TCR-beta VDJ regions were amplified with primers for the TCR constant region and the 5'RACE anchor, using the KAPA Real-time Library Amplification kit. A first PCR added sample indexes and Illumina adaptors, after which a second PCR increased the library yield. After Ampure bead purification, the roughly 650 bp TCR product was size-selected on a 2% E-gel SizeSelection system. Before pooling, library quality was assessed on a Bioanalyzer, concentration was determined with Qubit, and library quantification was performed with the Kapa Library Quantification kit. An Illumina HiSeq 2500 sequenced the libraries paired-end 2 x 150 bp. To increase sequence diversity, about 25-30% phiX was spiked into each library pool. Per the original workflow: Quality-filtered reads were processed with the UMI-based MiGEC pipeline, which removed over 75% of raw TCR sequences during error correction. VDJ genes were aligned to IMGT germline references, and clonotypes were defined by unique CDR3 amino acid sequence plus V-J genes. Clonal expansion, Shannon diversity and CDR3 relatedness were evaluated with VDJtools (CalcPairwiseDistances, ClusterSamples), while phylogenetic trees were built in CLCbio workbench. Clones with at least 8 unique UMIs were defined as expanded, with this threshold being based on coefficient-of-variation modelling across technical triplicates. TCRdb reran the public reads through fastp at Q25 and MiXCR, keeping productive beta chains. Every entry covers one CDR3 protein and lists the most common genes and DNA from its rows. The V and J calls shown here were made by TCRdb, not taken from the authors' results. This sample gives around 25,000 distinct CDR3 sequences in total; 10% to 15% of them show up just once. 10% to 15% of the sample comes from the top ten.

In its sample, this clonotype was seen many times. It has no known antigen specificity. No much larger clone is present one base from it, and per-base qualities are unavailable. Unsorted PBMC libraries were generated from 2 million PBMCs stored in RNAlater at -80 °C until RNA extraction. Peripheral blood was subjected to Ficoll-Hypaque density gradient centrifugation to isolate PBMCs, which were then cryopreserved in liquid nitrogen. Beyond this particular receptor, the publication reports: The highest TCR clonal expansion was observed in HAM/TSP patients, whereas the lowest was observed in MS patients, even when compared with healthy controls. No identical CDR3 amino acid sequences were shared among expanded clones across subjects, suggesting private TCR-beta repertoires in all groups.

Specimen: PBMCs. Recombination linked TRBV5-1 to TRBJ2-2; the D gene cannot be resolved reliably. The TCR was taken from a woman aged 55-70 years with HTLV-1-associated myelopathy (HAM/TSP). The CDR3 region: CASFRDTGELFF. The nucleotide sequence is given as TGCGCCAGCTTTCGGGACACCGGGGAGCTGTTTTTT.